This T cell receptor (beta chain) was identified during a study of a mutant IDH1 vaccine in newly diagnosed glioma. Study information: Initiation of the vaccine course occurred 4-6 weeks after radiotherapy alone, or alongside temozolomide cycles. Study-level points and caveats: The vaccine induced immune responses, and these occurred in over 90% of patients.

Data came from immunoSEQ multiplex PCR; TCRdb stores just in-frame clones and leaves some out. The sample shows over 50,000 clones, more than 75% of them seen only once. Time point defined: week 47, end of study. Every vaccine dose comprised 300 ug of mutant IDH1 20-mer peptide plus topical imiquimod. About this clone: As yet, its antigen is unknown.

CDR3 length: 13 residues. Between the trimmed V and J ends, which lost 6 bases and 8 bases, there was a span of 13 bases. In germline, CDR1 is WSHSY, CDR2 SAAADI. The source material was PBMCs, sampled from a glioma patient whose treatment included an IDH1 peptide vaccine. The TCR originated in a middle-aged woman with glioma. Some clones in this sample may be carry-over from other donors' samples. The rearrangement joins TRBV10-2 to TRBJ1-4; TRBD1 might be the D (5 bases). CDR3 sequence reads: CASRAGTQEKLFF. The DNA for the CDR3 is TGCGCCAGCAGAGCCGGGACGCAGGAAAAACTGTTTTTT.